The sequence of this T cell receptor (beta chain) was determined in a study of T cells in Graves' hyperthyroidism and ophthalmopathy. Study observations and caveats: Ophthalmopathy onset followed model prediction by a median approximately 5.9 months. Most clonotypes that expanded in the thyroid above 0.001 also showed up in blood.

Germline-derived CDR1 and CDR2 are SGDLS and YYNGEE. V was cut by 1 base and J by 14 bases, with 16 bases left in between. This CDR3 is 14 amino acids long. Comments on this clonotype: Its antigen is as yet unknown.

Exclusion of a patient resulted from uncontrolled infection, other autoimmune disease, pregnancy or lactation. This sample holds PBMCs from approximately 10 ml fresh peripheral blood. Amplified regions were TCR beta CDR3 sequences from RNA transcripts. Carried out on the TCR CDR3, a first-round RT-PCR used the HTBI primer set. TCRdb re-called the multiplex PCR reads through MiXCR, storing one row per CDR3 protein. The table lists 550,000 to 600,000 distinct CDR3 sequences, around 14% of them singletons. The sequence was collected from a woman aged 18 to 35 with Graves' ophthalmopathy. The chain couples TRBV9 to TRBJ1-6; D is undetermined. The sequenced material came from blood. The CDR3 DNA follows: TGTGCCAGCAGCGTAACGCTCTCGTCGAGGGCCCTCCACTTT. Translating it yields CASSVTLSSRALHF.